There are many counts of the clone carrying this T cell receptor (beta chain). TCR beta CDR3 region amplification was performed from RNA transcripts. The study used the HTBI primer set for a first-round RT-PCR of the TCR CDR3. One entry per CDR3 protein, called by TCRdb with MiXCR from the multiplex PCR reads. This table holds 300,000 to 500,000 distinct CDR3 sequences, around an eighth found once. Germline CDR1 reads SGHAT; CDR2 reads FQNNGV. The CDR3 spans 14 residues. V lost 2 bases and J 4 bases, leaving 8 bases between the germline ends. The data were taken from a study of T cells in Graves' hyperthyroidism and ophthalmopathy.

This chain uses TRBV11-2 with TRBJ2-2; weak D call: TRBD2 (6 bases). Sequencing was performed on blood. The sequence derives from a man in his fifties with Graves' ophthalmopathy. CDR3 amino acids: CASSLLATTGELFF. Here the CDR3 DNA reads TGTGCCAGCAGCTTACTAGCGACCACCGGGGAGCTGTTTTTT.